One and the same sample provided the 3 T cell receptor beta chains below, sequenced in a study of OX40 agonist ivuxolimab in advanced cancers. Data came from immunoSEQ multiplex PCR; TCRdb stores just in-frame clones and leaves some out. The sample has under 95,000 clones, roughly 86% seen once. The sequences come from CD4+ or CD8+ T cells sorted from blood, collected in a trial of the OX40 agonist ivuxolimab. The receptor source for this set is an adult with an advanced solid tumor such as melanoma, head and neck, liver or kidney cancer.

The V call is TRBV19, the J call TRBJ1-1; TRBD1 agrees at 7 bases. Germline CDR1 reads LNHDA; CDR2 reads SQIVND (reference sequence). The ends lost 4 bases at V and 1 base at J; junction bases unmatched: 9. This CDR3 spans 16 amino acids. This chain's CDR3 is CASSRGRGLENTEAFF. Written as DNA, the CDR3 is TGTGCCAGTAGTAGAGGAAGGGGGCTGGAGAACACTGAAGCTTTCTTT.

The chain has TRBV5-1 and TRBJ2-2, with D possibly TRBD2 on 5 matching bases. This CDR3 has 14 amino acids. In germline, CDR1 is SGHRS, CDR2 YFSETQ. The V gene lost 8 bases and the J gene lost 2 bases, with 13 bases spanning the gap. This chain's CDR3 is CASTWGANTGELFF. CDR3 bases: TGCGCCAGTACCTGGGGAGCTAACACCGGGGAGCTGTTTTTT.

V gene TRBV27 combines with J gene TRBJ2-3; TRBD2 is a possible D gene (6 bases). Germline V gene lookup returns CDR1 MNHEY and CDR2 SMNVEV (reference sequence). CDR3 length equals 15 residues. V was cut by 5 bases and J by 2 bases, with 14 bases left in between. The CDR3 nucleotides read TGTGCCAGCAGTCAGACTAGTAGAGCCACAGATACGCAGTATTTT. Its protein is CASSQTSRATDTQYF.